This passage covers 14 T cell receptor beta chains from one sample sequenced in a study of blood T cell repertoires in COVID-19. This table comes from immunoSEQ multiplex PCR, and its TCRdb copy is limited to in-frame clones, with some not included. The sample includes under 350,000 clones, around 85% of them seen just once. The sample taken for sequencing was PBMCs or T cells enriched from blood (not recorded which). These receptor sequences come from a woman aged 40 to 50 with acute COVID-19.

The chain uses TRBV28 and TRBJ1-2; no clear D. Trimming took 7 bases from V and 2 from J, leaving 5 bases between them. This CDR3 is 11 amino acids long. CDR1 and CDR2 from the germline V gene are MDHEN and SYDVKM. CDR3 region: CASTGNYGYTF. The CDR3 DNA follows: TGTGCCAGCACGGGGAACTATGGCTACACCTTC.

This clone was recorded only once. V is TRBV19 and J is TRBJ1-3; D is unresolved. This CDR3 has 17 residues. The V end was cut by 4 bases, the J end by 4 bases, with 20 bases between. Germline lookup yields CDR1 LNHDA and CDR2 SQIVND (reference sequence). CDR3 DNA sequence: TGTGCCAGTAGTACCCGGCCAGGCTCACAGCGGGGAAACACCATATATTTT. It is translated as CASSTRPGSQRGNTIYF.

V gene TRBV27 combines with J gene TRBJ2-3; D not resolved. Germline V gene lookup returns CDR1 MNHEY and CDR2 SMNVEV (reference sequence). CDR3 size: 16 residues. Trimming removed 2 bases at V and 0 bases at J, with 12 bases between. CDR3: CASSLVSILSTDTQYF. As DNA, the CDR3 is TGTGCCAGCAGTTTAGTTAGCATCCTTAGCACAGATACGCAGTATTTT.

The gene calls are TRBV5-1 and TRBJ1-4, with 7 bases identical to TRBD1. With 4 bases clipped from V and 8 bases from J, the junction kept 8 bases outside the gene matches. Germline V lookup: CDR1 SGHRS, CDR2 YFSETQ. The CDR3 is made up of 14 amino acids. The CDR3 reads CASSRDGQDEKLFF. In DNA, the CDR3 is TGCGCCAGCAGCCGGGACGGACAGGACGAAAAACTGTTTTTT.

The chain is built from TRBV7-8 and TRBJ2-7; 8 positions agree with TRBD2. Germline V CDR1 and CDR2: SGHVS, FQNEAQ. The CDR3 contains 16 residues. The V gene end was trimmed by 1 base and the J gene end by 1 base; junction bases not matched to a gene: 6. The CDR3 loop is CASSLGPGLVSYEQYF. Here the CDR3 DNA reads TGTGCCAGCAGCTTAGGACCGGGACTAGTTTCCTACGAGCAGTACTTC.

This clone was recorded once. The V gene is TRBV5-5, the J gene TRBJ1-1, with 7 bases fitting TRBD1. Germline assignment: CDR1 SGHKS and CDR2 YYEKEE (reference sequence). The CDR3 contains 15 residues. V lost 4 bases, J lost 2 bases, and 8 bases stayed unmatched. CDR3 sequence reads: CASSKSGTENTEAFF. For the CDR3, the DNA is TGTGCCAGCAGCAAGAGTGGGACAGAAAACACTGAAGCTTTCTTT.

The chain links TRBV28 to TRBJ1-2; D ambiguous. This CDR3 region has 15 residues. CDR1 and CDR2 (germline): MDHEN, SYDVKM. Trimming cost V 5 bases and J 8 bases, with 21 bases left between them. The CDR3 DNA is TGTGCCAGCAGTCCTCCAGTGGATGGCGGGTGGGGCTACACCTTC. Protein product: CASSPPVDGGWGYTF.

CDR3 protein: CASSHNDRAVKLFF. The CDR3 DNA reads TGTGCCAGCAGCCACAATGACAGGGCTGTAAAACTGTTTTTT. The chain uses TRBV3-1 (or the pseudogene TRBV3-2) and TRBJ1-4; 7 bases match TRBD1. The CDR3 totals 14 residues. V lost 3 bases, J lost 10 bases, and 8 bases stayed unmatched. Per the germline V gene, CDR1 is LGHDT and CDR2 is YNNKEL (reference sequence).

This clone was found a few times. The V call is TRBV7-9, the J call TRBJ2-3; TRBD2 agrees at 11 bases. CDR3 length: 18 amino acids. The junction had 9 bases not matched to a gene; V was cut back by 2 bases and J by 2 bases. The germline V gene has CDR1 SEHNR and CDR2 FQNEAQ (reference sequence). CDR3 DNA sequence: TGTGCCAGCAGCTTACCCCCCCGACTAGCGGGATACACAGATACGCAGTATTTT. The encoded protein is CASSLPPRLAGYTDTQYF. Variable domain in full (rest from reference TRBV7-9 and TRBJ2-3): DTGVSQNPRHKITKRGQNVTFRCDPISEHNRLYWYRQTLGQGPEFLTYFQNEAQLEKSRLLSDRFSAERPKGSFSTLEIQRTEQGDSAMYLCASSLPPRLAGYTDTQYFGPGTRLTVL.

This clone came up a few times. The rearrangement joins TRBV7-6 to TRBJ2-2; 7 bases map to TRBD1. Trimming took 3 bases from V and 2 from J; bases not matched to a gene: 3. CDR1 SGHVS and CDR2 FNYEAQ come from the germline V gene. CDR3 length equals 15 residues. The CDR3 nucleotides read TGTGCCAGCAGCTTCGGGGACAGAAACACCGGGGAGCTGTTTTTT. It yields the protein CASSFGDRNTGELFF.

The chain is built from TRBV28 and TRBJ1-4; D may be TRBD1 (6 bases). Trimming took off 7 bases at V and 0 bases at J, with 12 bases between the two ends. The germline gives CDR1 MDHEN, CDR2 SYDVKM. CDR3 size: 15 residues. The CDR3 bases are TGTGCCAGCAAAGAACAGGGAGCAACTAATGAAAAACTGTTTTTT. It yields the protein CASKEQGATNEKLFF.

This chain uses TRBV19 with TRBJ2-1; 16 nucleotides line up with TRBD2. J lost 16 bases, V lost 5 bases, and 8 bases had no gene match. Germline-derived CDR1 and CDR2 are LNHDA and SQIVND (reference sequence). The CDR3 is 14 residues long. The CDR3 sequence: CASSAGTSGRVKFF. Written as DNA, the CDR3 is TGTGCCAGTAGTGCCGGGACTAGCGGGAGGGTGAAATTCTTC.

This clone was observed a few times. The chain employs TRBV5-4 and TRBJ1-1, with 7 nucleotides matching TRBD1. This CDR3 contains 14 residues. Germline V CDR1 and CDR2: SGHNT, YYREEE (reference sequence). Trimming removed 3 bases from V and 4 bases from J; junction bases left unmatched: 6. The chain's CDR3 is CASSWNTGVTEAFF. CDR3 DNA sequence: TGTGCCAGCAGCTGGAATACAGGGGTCACTGAAGCTTTCTTT.

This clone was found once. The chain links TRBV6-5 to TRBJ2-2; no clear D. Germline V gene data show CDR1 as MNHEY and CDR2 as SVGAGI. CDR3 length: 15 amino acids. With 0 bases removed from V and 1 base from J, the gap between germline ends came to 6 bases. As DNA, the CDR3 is TGTGCCAGCAGTTACTCTGCGAGGAACACCGGGGAGCTGTTTTTT. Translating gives CASSYSARNTGELFF.